A selection of T cell receptor beta chains follows, all from one sample in a study of beta chain features in type 1 diabetes. Here immunoSEQ multiplex PCR was the method, and the copy in TCRdb shows in-frame clones only, minus some. The table lists 450,000 to 550,000 clones, about 29% of them singletons, with about 0.06% in the top ten. Material: naive CD4+ T cells from blood. All receptors derive from a man between 18 and 29 years old in good health. CDR3s include the opening cysteine and the closing phenylalanine or tryptophan. A D gene is named only where the DNA matches it firmly. Not every row has a clone size; where given, it reads once, few, many or a size class.

D gene,clone size,J gene,V gene,CDR3 DNA,CDR3 protein
.,.,TRBJ1-1,TRBV20-1,TGCAGTGCTTTCAGGGGACCTGAAGCTTTCTTT,CSAFRGPEAFF
.,.,TRBJ1-1,TRBV29-1,TGCAGCGTTGGGTTAACCCTCGGGACTGAAGCTTTCTTT,CSVGLTLGTEAFF
TRBD2,.,TRBJ2-1,TRBV4-2,TGTGCCAGCAGCCCCCTTGGGACTAGCGGGAGGAATGAGCAGTTCTTC,CASSPLGTSGRNEQFF
.,.,TRBJ2-7,TRBV27,TGTGCCAGCAGTTCTCAGTACGGGAGGGGGCGATGGTACGAGCAGTACTTC,CASSSQYGRGRWYEQYF
.,.,TRBJ2-3,TRBV5-1,TGCGCCAGCAGCTTGGAGGGTTCAACAGATACGCAGTATTTT,CASSLEGSTDTQYF
.,few,TRBJ1-5,TRBV7-9,TGTGCCAGCAGTGACAGTTACAGCAATCAGCCCCAGCATTTT,CASSDSYSNQPQHF
TRBD1,.,TRBJ1-2,TRBV30,TGTGCCTGGAGTCAGGGGGATAACTATGGCTACACCTTC,CAWSQGDNYGYTF
.,few,TRBJ2-7,TRBV5-4,TGTGCCAGCAGCTTGCAGGATAACTCCTACGAGCAGTACTTC,CASSLQDNSYEQYF
.,.,TRBJ2-3,TRBV7-9,TGTGCCAGCAGCCATGGTACGGCGGACACAGATACGCAGTATTTT,CASSHGTADTDTQYF
.,.,TRBJ2-7,TRBV5-1,TGCGCCAGCAGCTTACTGACGTTGGGCGACGAGCAGTACTTC,CASSLLTLGDEQYF
.,.,TRBJ2-1,TRBV6-5,TGTGCCAGCAGTTACTCGACCGGGGGAAGGAACAATGAGCAGTTCTTC,CASSYSTGGRNNEQFF
TRBD2,.,TRBJ2-5,TRBV30,TGTGCCTGGAGCGGCGGACTAGTTGAGACCCAGTACTTC,CAWSGGLVETQYF
TRBD2,.,TRBJ2-3,TRBV7-9,TGTGCCAGCAGCTTAGGTGGGACTAGCGACACAGATACGCAGTATTTT,CASSLGGTSDTDTQYF
.,.,TRBJ2-1,TRBV15,TGTGCCACCAGCAGAGTAGCGGTAGATGAGCAGTTCTTC,CATSRVAVDEQFF
.,.,TRBJ2-1,TRBV15,TGTGCCACCAGCAGAGATCGGGCTGGCAGTATCTTC,CATSRDRAGSIF
.,.,TRBJ2-7,TRBV7-2,TGTGCCAGCACACCATTCTCTTCAACCTACGAGCAGTACTTC,CASTPFSSTYEQYF
TRBD1,.,TRBJ2-1,TRBV10-3,TGTGCCATCAGGAAAGAGCAGGGGGCGCGTGGGGATGAGCAGTTCTTC,CAIRKEQGARGDEQFF
.,.,TRBJ2-7,TRBV28,TGTGCCAGCAGCCTTCACGAGCAGTACTTC,CASSLHEQYF
TRBD1,.,TRBJ2-7,TRBV25-1,TGTGCCAGCAGTGACCCCTCGGGGACAGGGTCCTACGAGCAGTACTTC,CASSDPSGTGSYEQYF
TRBD2,.,TRBJ2-7,TRBV10-3,TGTGCCATCAGGGTAGCGGGATGGGACGAGCAGTACTTC,CAIRVAGWDEQYF